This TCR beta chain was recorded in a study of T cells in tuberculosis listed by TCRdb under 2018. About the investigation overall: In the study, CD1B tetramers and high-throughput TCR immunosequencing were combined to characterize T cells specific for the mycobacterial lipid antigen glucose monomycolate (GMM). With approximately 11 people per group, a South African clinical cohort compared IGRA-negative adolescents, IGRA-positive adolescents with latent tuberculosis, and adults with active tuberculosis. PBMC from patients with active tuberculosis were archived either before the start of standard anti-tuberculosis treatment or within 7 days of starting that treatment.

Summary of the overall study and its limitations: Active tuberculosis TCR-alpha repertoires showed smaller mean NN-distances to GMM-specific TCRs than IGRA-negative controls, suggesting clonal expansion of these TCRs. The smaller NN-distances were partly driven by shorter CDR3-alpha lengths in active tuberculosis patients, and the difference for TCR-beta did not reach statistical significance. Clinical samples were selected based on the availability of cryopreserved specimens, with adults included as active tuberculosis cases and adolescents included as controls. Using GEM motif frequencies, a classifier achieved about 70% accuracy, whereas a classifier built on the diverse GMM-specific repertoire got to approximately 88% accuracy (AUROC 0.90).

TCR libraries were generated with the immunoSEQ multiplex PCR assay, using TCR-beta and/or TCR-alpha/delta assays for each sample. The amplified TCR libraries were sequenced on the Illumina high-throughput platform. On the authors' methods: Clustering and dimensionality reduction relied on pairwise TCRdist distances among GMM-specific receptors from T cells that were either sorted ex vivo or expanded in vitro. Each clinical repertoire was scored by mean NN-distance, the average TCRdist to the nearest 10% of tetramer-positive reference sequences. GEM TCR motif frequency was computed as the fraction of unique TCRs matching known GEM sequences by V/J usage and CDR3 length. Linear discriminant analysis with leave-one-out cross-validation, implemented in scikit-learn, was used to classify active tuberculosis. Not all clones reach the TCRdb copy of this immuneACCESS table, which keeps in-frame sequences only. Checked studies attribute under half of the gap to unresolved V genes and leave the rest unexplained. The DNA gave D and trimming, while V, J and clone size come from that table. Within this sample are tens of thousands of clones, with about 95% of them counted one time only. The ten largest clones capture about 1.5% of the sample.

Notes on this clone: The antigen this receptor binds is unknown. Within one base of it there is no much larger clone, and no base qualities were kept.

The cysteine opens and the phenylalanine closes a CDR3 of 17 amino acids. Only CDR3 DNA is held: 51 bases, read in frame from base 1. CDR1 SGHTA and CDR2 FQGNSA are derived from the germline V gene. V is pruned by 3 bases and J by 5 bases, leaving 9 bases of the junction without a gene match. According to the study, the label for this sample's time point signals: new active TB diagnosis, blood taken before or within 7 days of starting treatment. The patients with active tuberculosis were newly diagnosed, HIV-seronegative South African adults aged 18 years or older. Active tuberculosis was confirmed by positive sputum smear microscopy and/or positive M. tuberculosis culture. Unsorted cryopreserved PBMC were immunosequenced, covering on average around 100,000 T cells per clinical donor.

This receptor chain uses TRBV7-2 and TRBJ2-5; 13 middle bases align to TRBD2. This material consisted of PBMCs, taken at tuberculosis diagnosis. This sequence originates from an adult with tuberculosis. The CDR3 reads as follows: CASSFILAGGVGETQYF. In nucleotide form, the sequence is TGTGCCAGCAGCTTCATACTAGCGGGAGGGGTGGGCGAGACCCAGTACTTC.